Listed below are T cell receptor beta chains from one sample, sequenced in a study of cytomegalovirus exposure and HLA in healthy donors. Clones were read by immunoSEQ multiplex PCR, and TCRdb kept only the in-frame ones, dropping some. The sample includes about 79,000 clones, 90% to 95% of them seen just once. Sequencing was done on a sample of PBMCs. The source of these receptors is a young woman in good health and CMV-seronegative. Both conserved end residues are part of each CDR3. The D gene is left open where the match is weak.

CDR3	DNA	D	length	V	J
CASSVAVAGVGEQFF	TGTGCCAGCAGTGTCGCAGTAGCGGGAGTTGGGGAGCAGTTCTTC	TRBD2	15	TRBV2	TRBJ2-1
CASSAGGTAQETQYF	TGCGCCAGCAGCGCTGGCGGGACCGCACAAGAGACCCAGTACTTC	.	15	TRBV5-1	TRBJ2-5
CASSPGAGGSYEQYF	TGCGCCAGCAGCCCTGGGGCGGGGGGCTCCTACGAGCAGTACTTC	TRBD2	15	TRBV4-3	TRBJ2-7
CASSPSRGSNQPQHF	TGTGCCAGCAGCCCCTCCAGAGGTAGCAATCAGCCCCAGCATTTT	.	15	TRBV6-1	TRBJ1-5
CASSLGQGLIYEQYF	TGCGCCAGCAGCTTAGGACAGGGTTTGATCTACGAGCAGTACTTC	TRBD1	15	TRBV5-1	TRBJ2-7
CASSLWTGRNSNQPQHF	TGTGCCAGTAGTCTTTGGACAGGCCGGAATAGCAATCAGCCCCAGCATTTT	TRBD1	17	TRBV19	TRBJ1-5
CASRTSGRVSDTQYF	TGTGCCAGCAGGACTAGCGGGAGGGTGTCAGATACGCAGTATTTT	TRBD2	15	TRBV6-5	TRBJ2-3
CASSLSGSGDTQYF	TGTGCCAGCAGCTTATCAGGGTCGGGAGATACGCAGTATTTT	.	14	TRBV7-3	TRBJ2-3
CASSATGGQGVPNEQFF	TGTGCCAGCAGCGCCACCGGCGGGCAGGGGGTCCCCAATGAGCAGTTCTTC	TRBD1	17	TRBV9	TRBJ2-1
CASSLFGVSANEKLFF	TGTGCCAGCAGTTTATTTGGAGTTTCCGCTAATGAAAAACTGTTTTTT	.	16	TRBV28	TRBJ1-4
CASSLSPGQNNPYF	TGTGCCAGCAGCCTCTCCCCGGGACAGAATAATCCCTACTTC	TRBD1	14	TRBV28	TRBJ1-2